This TCR beta chain was observed in a study of tumor-infiltrating lymphocytes in primary liver carcinoma. Study background: Subjects presented with primary liver carcinoma managed by surgical resection. Overall study findings and caveats: Tumors and blood were compared for top-250-clone fraction, and tumors had the significantly higher value (p = 0.039).

The germline V gene has CDR1 SGHAT and CDR2 FQNNGV. The length of the CDR3 is 17 residues. Points on this clonotype: The antigen remains undetermined. At one end the junction does not follow the germline gene, possibly because of a read error.

In addition to blood RNA drawn from unsorted whole blood, germline DNA was extracted. With a constant-region primer, TCR beta cDNA was made from about 0.5 ug of total RNA. Three nested multiplex PCR rounds, a slightly modified ARM-PCR method, built the TCR beta libraries. The first two PCR rounds, approximately 10 cycles each, used TRBV1-TRBV30 forward primers and a C-beta reverse primer. TCRdb fed the multiplex PCR reads into MiXCR, producing one record per CDR3 protein. The sample has approximately 330,000 distinct CDR3 sequences; almost 65% are singletons. The TCR originated in a man in his forties or fifties with primary liver carcinoma and hepatitis B virus infection. Sample: peripheral blood. This chain connects TRBV11-2 to TRBJ1-1, with 10 nucleotides matching TRBD1. CDR3 nucleotides: TGTGTCAGCAGCTTAATCCCCTCCGGACAGGGGGAGACTGAAGCTTTCTTT. Translated: CVSSLIPSGQGETEAFF. Full variable domain (remainder filled in from reference TRBV11-2 and TRBJ1-1): EAGVAQSPRYKIIEKRQSVAFWCNPISGHATLYWYQQILGQGPKLLIQFQNNGVVDDSQLPKDRFSAERLKGVDSTLKIQPAKLEDSAVYLCVSSLIPSGQGETEAFFGQGTRLTVV.